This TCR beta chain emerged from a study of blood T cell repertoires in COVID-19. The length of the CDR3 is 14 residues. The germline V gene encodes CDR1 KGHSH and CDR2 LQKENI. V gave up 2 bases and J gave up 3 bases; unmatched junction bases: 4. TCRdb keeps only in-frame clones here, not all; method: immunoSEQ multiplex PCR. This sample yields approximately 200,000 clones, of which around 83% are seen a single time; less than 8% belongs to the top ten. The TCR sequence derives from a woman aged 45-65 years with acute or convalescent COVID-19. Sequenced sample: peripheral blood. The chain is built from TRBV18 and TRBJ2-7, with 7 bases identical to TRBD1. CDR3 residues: CASSPGTAYYEQYF. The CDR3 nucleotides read TGTGCCAGCTCACCAGGGACAGCATACTACGAGCAGTACTTC.